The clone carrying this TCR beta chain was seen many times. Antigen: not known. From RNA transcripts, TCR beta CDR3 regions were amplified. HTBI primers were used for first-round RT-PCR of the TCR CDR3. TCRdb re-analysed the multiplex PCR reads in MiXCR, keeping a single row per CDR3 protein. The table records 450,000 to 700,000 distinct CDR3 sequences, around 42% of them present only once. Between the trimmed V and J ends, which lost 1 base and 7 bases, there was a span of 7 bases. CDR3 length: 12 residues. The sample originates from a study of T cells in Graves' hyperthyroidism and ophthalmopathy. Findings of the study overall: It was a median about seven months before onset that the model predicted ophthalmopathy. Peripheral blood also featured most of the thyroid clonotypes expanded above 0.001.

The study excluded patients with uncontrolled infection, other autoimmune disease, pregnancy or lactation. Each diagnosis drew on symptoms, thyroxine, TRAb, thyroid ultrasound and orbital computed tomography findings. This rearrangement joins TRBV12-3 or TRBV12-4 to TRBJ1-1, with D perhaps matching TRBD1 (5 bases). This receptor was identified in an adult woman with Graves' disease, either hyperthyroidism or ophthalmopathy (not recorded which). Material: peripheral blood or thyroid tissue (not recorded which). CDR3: CASSLGGSEAFF. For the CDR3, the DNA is TGTGCCAGCAGTTTAGGGGGGAGTGAAGCTTTCTTT.